The rows below give T cell receptor beta chains drawn from one sample of a study of blood T cell repertoires in COVID-19. Repertoires were generated with immunoSEQ multiplex PCR, while TCRdb's copy carries only in-frame clones and drops some. The sample carries roughly 180,000 clones, 76% recorded once. The sample comprised peripheral blood. The receptors shown here come from a woman aged 45-59 years with active or convalescent COVID-19. CDR3s include the opening cysteine and the closing phenylalanine or tryptophan. The D gene is left open where the match is weak. Not every row has a clone size; where given, it reads once, few, many or a size class.

j_call: TRBJ2-7
clone_size: -
d_call: -
v_call: TRBV7-2
cdr3_aa: CASRRTGTYEQYF
cdr3_nt: TGTGCCAGCCGGCGGACGGGGACCTACGAGCAGTACTTC

j_call: TRBJ2-7
clone_size: few
d_call: -
v_call: TRBV28
cdr3_aa: CASSHTYEQYF
cdr3_nt: TGTGCCAGCAGTCACACCTACGAGCAGTACTTC

j_call: TRBJ2-1
clone_size: -
d_call: -
v_call: TRBV6-5
cdr3_aa: CASRTGQGNNEQFF
cdr3_nt: TGTGCCAGCAGAACAGGACAAGGAAACAATGAGCAGTTCTTC

j_call: TRBJ1-1
clone_size: few
d_call: -
v_call: TRBV19
cdr3_aa: CASTRAGTEAFF
cdr3_nt: TGTGCCAGTACCCGGGCGGGGACTGAAGCTTTCTTT

j_call: TRBJ1-5
clone_size: -
d_call: -
v_call: TRBV3-1/TRBV3-2
cdr3_aa: CASSQAQVNQPQHF
cdr3_nt: TGTGCCAGCAGCCAAGCACAGGTAAATCAGCCCCAGCATTTT

j_call: TRBJ2-7
clone_size: -
d_call: TRBD2
v_call: TRBV7-2
cdr3_aa: CASSLGMAGGTAEQYF
cdr3_nt: TGTGCCAGCAGCTTAGGGATGGCGGGAGGGACGGCGGAGCAGTACTTC

j_call: TRBJ2-1
clone_size: -
d_call: TRBD1
v_call: TRBV28
cdr3_aa: CASNEGTVYNEQFF
cdr3_nt: TGTGCCAGCAACGAGGGGACAGTCTACAATGAGCAGTTCTTC

j_call: TRBJ2-3
clone_size: few
d_call: -
v_call: TRBV6-2/TRBV6-3
cdr3_aa: CASSYSQGGLDTQYF
cdr3_nt: TGTGCCAGCAGTTACTCTCAGGGTGGCTTGGATACGCAGTATTTT

j_call: TRBJ1-5
clone_size: -
d_call: -
v_call: TRBV28
cdr3_aa: CASSFRVASNQPQHF
cdr3_nt: TGTGCCAGCAGTTTCCGGGTCGCGAGCAATCAGCCCCAGCATTTT

j_call: TRBJ2-1
clone_size: -
d_call: TRBD2
v_call: TRBV30
cdr3_aa: CAWSGGTSGSHSYNEQFF
cdr3_nt: TGTGCCTGGAGTGGGGGGACTAGCGGGAGCCACTCCTACAATGAGCAGTTCTTC

j_call: TRBJ1-1
clone_size: -
d_call: -
v_call: TRBV12-2
cdr3_aa: CASRLDRARSGGSTEAFF
cdr3_nt: TGTGCAAGTCGCTTAGATCGGGCGAGATCCGGTGGGAGCACTGAAGCTTTCTTT

j_call: TRBJ2-5
clone_size: -
d_call: TRBD2
v_call: TRBV6-1
cdr3_aa: CASSEASGLAGGAQETQYF
cdr3_nt: TGTGCCAGCAGTGAAGCGTCGGGACTAGCGGGAGGGGCCCAAGAGACCCAGTACTTC

j_call: TRBJ1-1
clone_size: -
d_call: -
v_call: TRBV3-1/TRBV3-2
cdr3_aa: CASSQRQLEAFF
cdr3_nt: TGTGCCAGCAGCCAACGACAGCTTGAAGCTTTCTTT

j_call: TRBJ2-5
clone_size: -
d_call: -
v_call: TRBV14
cdr3_aa: CASSQARGYIQETQYF
cdr3_nt: TGTGCCAGCAGCCAAGCCAGGGGCTATATCCAAGAGACCCAGTACTTC

j_call: TRBJ2-3
clone_size: -
d_call: -
v_call: TRBV29-1
cdr3_aa: CSVELGRTTSWATDTQYF
cdr3_nt: TGCAGCGTTGAATTGGGGAGGACAACTTCTTGGGCCACAGATACGCAGTATTTT

j_call: TRBJ2-7
clone_size: -
d_call: -
v_call: TRBV5-1
cdr3_aa: CASSLDGRSSYEQYF
cdr3_nt: TGCGCCAGCAGCTTGGATGGGCGATCCTCCTACGAGCAGTACTTC

j_call: TRBJ1-2
clone_size: few
d_call: -
v_call: TRBV28
cdr3_aa: CASTPGDGYGYTF
cdr3_nt: TGTGCCAGCACCCCCGGAGACGGGTATGGCTACACCTTC

j_call: TRBJ1-1
clone_size: many
d_call: -
v_call: TRBV19
cdr3_aa: CASSSSNRNTEAFF
cdr3_nt: TGTGCCAGTAGTTCCTCCAACAGGAACACTGAAGCTTTCTTT

j_call: TRBJ1-5
clone_size: -
d_call: -
v_call: TRBV6-6
cdr3_aa: CASSPPGDQPQHF
cdr3_nt: TGTGCCAGCAGCCCCCCGGGAGATCAGCCCCAGCATTTT

j_call: TRBJ1-5
clone_size: few
d_call: TRBD1
v_call: TRBV12-5
cdr3_aa: CASGLVTRWTGPYSNQPQHF
cdr3_nt: TGTGCTAGTGGTTTGGTAACTCGCTGGACAGGGCCCTATAGCAATCAGCCCCAGCATTTT

j_call: TRBJ1-1
clone_size: -
d_call: -
v_call: TRBV18
cdr3_aa: CASSPLTTRATEAFF
cdr3_nt: TGTGCCAGCTCACCGCTGACAACTAGGGCCACTGAAGCTTTCTTT

j_call: TRBJ2-3
clone_size: -
d_call: -
v_call: TRBV5-1
cdr3_aa: CASTLNEGTDTQYF
cdr3_nt: TGCGCCAGCACCCTAAATGAGGGCACAGATACGCAGTATTTT

j_call: TRBJ2-5
clone_size: -
d_call: TRBD2
v_call: TRBV19
cdr3_aa: CASSMILVGGEETQYF
cdr3_nt: TGTGCCAGTAGTATGATTTTGGTTGGGGGGGAAGAGACCCAGTACTTC

j_call: TRBJ1-4
clone_size: many
d_call: TRBD1
v_call: TRBV6-1
cdr3_aa: CASSDRGREKLFF
cdr3_nt: TGTGCCAGCAGTGACAGGGGGCGTGAAAAACTGTTTTTT

j_call: TRBJ2-5
clone_size: -
d_call: -
v_call: TRBV3-1/TRBV3-2
cdr3_aa: CASSPDAGRETQYF
cdr3_nt: TGTGCCAGCAGCCCAGATGCGGGGAGAGAGACCCAGTACTTC

j_call: TRBJ1-5
clone_size: -
d_call: TRBD1
v_call: TRBV19
cdr3_aa: CASSTTGTEYQPQHF
cdr3_nt: TGTGCCAGTAGTACCACTGGGACAGAATATCAGCCCCAGCATTTT

j_call: TRBJ2-1
clone_size: -
d_call: TRBD2
v_call: TRBV29-1
cdr3_aa: CSVVPSLRREDNEQFF
cdr3_nt: TGCAGCGTTGTCCCCTCACTAAGGCGGGAGGACAATGAGCAGTTCTTC

j_call: TRBJ2-5
clone_size: -
d_call: -
v_call: TRBV30
cdr3_aa: CAWSPRVETQYF
cdr3_nt: TGTGCCTGGAGCCCCAGGGTAGAGACCCAGTACTTC

j_call: TRBJ1-1
clone_size: -
d_call: -
v_call: TRBV11-2
cdr3_aa: CASSRHPGENTEAFF
cdr3_nt: TGTGCCAGCAGCCGTCACCCGGGGGAGAACACTGAAGCTTTCTTT

j_call: TRBJ1-2
clone_size: -
d_call: -
v_call: TRBV6-6
cdr3_aa: CASSRNSRTSNYGYTF
cdr3_nt: TGTGCCAGCAGTCGAAATTCCCGGACATCTAACTATGGCTACACCTTC

j_call: TRBJ2-2
clone_size: -
d_call: -
v_call: TRBV6-2/TRBV6-3
cdr3_aa: CASSYSGLARNTGELFF
cdr3_nt: TGTGCCAGCAGTTACTCGGGCCTAGCGCGGAACACCGGGGAGCTGTTTTTT

j_call: TRBJ2-3
clone_size: -
d_call: TRBD2
v_call: TRBV5-6
cdr3_aa: CASATNSRWGEGDTQYF
cdr3_nt: TGTGCCAGCGCTACAAACTCCCGGTGGGGGGAGGGGGATACGCAGTATTTT

j_call: TRBJ1-3
clone_size: -
d_call: -
v_call: TRBV28
cdr3_aa: CASSFGRVGNTIYF
cdr3_nt: TGTGCCAGCAGTTTCGGCAGGGTTGGAAACACCATATATTTT

j_call: TRBJ1-5
clone_size: -
d_call: TRBD1
v_call: TRBV30
cdr3_aa: CAWREKGPGGFNLYSNQPQHF
cdr3_nt: TGTGCCTGGAGGGAAAAAGGTCCAGGGGGTTTCAACCTATATAGCAATCAGCCCCAGCATTTT

j_call: TRBJ2-2
clone_size: -
d_call: TRBD1
v_call: TRBV7-7
cdr3_aa: CASSSLTGRNTGELFF
cdr3_nt: TGTGCTAGCAGCTCTTTGACAGGGAGGAACACCGGGGAGCTGTTTTTT

j_call: TRBJ2-1
clone_size: -
d_call: -
v_call: TRBV5-4
cdr3_aa: CASSLDKYNEQFF
cdr3_nt: TGTGCCAGCAGCTTGGACAAATACAATGAGCAGTTCTTC

j_call: TRBJ2-3
clone_size: -
d_call: -
v_call: TRBV27
cdr3_aa: CASSPTTRGDTQYF
cdr3_nt: TGTGCCAGCAGTCCGACCACCAGGGGCGATACGCAGTATTTT

j_call: TRBJ1-1
clone_size: -
d_call: TRBD1
v_call: TRBV6-6
cdr3_aa: CASNSGGATEAFF
cdr3_nt: TGTGCCAGCAACTCAGGGGGCGCGACTGAAGCTTTCTTT

j_call: TRBJ1-4
clone_size: -
d_call: TRBD1
v_call: TRBV2
cdr3_aa: CASSPGQGREKLFF
cdr3_nt: TGTGCCAGCAGTCCGGGACAGGGGCGGGAAAAACTGTTTTTT

j_call: TRBJ2-5
clone_size: -
d_call: TRBD2
v_call: TRBV18
cdr3_aa: CASSPRRAGGYQETQYF
cdr3_nt: TGTGCCAGCTCACCACGGAGGGCGGGAGGATACCAAGAGACCCAGTACTTC

j_call: TRBJ2-5
clone_size: -
d_call: TRBD2
v_call: TRBV7-8
cdr3_aa: CASSLGTSGGKTQYF
cdr3_nt: TGTGCCAGCAGCTTAGGAACTAGCGGGGGGAAGACCCAGTACTTC

j_call: TRBJ2-5
clone_size: -
d_call: TRBD2
v_call: TRBV7-6
cdr3_aa: CASSLLAGVQETQYF
cdr3_nt: TGTGCCAGCAGCTTACTAGCGGGAGTACAAGAGACCCAGTACTTC

j_call: TRBJ1-1
clone_size: -
d_call: TRBD1
v_call: TRBV2
cdr3_aa: CASSVGGGRRAFF
cdr3_nt: TGTGCCAGCAGCGTAGGGGGCGGGCGGCGAGCTTTCTTT

j_call: TRBJ1-6
clone_size: once
d_call: -
v_call: TRBV21-1
cdr3_aa: CASKAGANSPLHF
cdr3_nt: TGTGCCAGCAAGGCAGGGGCGAATTCACCCCTCCACTTT

j_call: TRBJ1-1
clone_size: -
d_call: TRBD1
v_call: TRBV25-1
cdr3_aa: CASSASGGSNTEAFF
cdr3_nt: TGTGCCAGCAGTGCATCAGGGGGTTCGAACACTGAAGCTTTCTTT

j_call: TRBJ2-5
clone_size: -
d_call: -
v_call: TRBV10-3
cdr3_aa: CAISEGGDQETQYF
cdr3_nt: TGTGCCATCAGTGAAGGAGGGGACCAAGAGACCCAGTACTTC

j_call: TRBJ1-3
clone_size: -
d_call: -
v_call: TRBV5-1
cdr3_aa: CASSLAPVSGNTIYF
cdr3_nt: TGCGCCAGCAGCTTGGCCCCGGTCTCTGGAAACACCATATATTTT

j_call: TRBJ1-1
clone_size: -
d_call: TRBD1
v_call: TRBV19
cdr3_aa: CASTDPAVRGWTEAFF
cdr3_nt: TGTGCCAGTACCGACCCGGCGGTCAGGGGGTGGACTGAAGCTTTCTTT

j_call: TRBJ1-2
clone_size: -
d_call: -
v_call: TRBV9
cdr3_aa: CASSQEVGTYGYTF
cdr3_nt: TGTGCCAGCAGCCAAGAGGTCGGTACCTATGGCTACACCTTC

j_call: TRBJ2-3
clone_size: -
d_call: TRBD2
v_call: TRBV7-2
cdr3_aa: CASSFVAGGADTQYF
cdr3_nt: TGTGCCAGCAGCTTCGTTGCGGGGGGGGCAGATACGCAGTATTTT

j_call: TRBJ2-7
clone_size: -
d_call: TRBD2
v_call: TRBV28
cdr3_aa: CASRLAGANGEQYF
cdr3_nt: TGTGCTTCTAGGCTAGCGGGAGCTAACGGCGAGCAGTACTTC

j_call: TRBJ2-1
clone_size: -
d_call: TRBD2
v_call: TRBV5-1
cdr3_aa: CASRLEAGGSYNEQFF
cdr3_nt: TGCGCCAGCCGACTCGAAGCGGGAGGGAGCTACAATGAGCAGTTCTTC

j_call: TRBJ1-5
clone_size: many
d_call: -
v_call: TRBV20-1
cdr3_aa: CSASSPLGSNQPQHF
cdr3_nt: TGCAGTGCTAGTTCGCCACTCGGGAGCAATCAGCCCCAGCATTTT

j_call: TRBJ2-7
clone_size: -
d_call: -
v_call: TRBV29-1
cdr3_aa: CSVEDGYSYEQYF
cdr3_nt: TGCAGCGTTGAAGACGGTTACTCCTACGAGCAGTACTTC

j_call: TRBJ1-2
clone_size: once
d_call: -
v_call: TRBV20-1
cdr3_aa: CSASPETEGYTF
cdr3_nt: TGCAGTGCTAGTCCCGAGACAGAAGGCTACACCTTC

j_call: TRBJ1-1
clone_size: -
d_call: TRBD1
v_call: TRBV5-1
cdr3_aa: CASSSLTGMNTEAFF
cdr3_nt: TGCGCCAGCAGCTCCCTGACAGGGATGAACACTGAAGCTTTCTTT

j_call: TRBJ2-6
clone_size: -
d_call: -
v_call: TRBV5-4
cdr3_aa: CASSTTGISSGANVLTF
cdr3_nt: TGTGCCAGCAGCACCACAGGGATCTCCTCTGGGGCCAACGTCCTGACTTTC

j_call: TRBJ1-2
clone_size: -
d_call: -
v_call: TRBV7-2
cdr3_aa: CASSLRRVEQSGYTF
cdr3_nt: TGTGCCAGCAGCTTAAGGAGGGTCGAACAGAGTGGCTACACCTTC

j_call: TRBJ2-7
clone_size: -
d_call: -
v_call: TRBV9
cdr3_aa: CASSAQPHLTYEQYF
cdr3_nt: TGTGCCAGCAGCGCTCAACCGCACTTGACCTACGAGCAGTACTTC

j_call: TRBJ2-1
clone_size: -
d_call: TRBD2
v_call: TRBV4-2
cdr3_aa: CASSQDTGGKAFF
cdr3_nt: TGTGCCAGCAGCCAAGATACGGGGGGGAAGGCGTTCTTC